This TCR beta chain was captured in a study of blood T cell repertoires in COVID-19. Clones were sequenced by immunoSEQ multiplex PCR, and TCRdb holds only the in-frame ones, with some missing. The table includes a few hundred thousand clones, around 87% detected once. The material sequenced was peripheral blood. This receptor was obtained from a woman in her forties or fifties who had recovered from COVID-19.

The CDR3 sequence: CASSPEVVYNEQFF. The CDR3 DNA sequence: TGCGCCAGCAGCCCAGAGGTCGTTTACAATGAGCAGTTCTTC. The V and J genes are TRBV5-1 and TRBJ2-1; no firm D call. Trimming took 4 bases from V and 4 from J, leaving 12 bases between them. The CDR3 has 14 residues. CDR1 is SGHRS, CDR2 YFSETQ, per germline.